This T cell receptor beta chain appears in the sequencing data of a study of vaccination effects on CD4 cells after COVID-19. Whole-study findings and limits: The study found that only 1 of 255 vaccine-induced clones from healthy vaccinees cross-reacted with common cold coronaviruses.

TCRdb's table, derived via immunoSEQ multiplex PCR, lists solely in-frame clones and lacks some. The table includes tens of thousands of clones, roughly 76% detected once. From germline, CDR1 is SNHLY and CDR2 FYNNEI. V dropped 5 bases and J dropped 0 bases, with 10 bases sitting between them. The CDR3 runs to 14 residues. Peptide-pool stimulation followed by sequencing identified expanded antigen-specific CD4+ clonotypes in the ViraFEST assay. The culture ran for approximately nine days before CD4+ T cells were isolated. Absence of prior SARS-CoV-2 infection characterized the vaccine recipients, who showed negative nucleocapsid antibodies. About this clone: No antigen is known for it.

This sequence joins TRBV2 and TRBJ2-5, with D perhaps matching TRBD1 (6 bases). The sequencing used CD4+ T cells from PBMCs cultured with SARS-CoV-2 spike peptides, collected before COVID-19 vaccination. The sequence derives from a human donor who received a COVID-19 vaccine. CDR3 protein: CASSLQGYQETQYF. The CDR3 region has the DNA TGTGCCAGCAGTCTACAGGGATACCAAGAGACCCAGTACTTC.